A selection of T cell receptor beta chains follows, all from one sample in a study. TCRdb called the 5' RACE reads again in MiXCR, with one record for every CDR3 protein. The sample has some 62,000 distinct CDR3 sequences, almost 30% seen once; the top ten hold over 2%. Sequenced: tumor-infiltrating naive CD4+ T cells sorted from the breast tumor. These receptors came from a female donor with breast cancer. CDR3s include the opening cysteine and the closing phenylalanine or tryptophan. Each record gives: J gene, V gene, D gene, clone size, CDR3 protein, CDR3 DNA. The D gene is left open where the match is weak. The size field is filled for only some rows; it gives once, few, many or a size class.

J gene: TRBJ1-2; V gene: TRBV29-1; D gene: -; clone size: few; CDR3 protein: CSVRDAANYGYTF; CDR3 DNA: TGCAGCGTCCGGGACGCAGCTAACTATGGCTACACCTTC
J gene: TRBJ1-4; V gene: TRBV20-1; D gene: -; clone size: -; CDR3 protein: CSAPYQDYEKLFF; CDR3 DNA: TGCAGTGCTCCGTATCAGGATTACGAAAAACTGTTTTTT
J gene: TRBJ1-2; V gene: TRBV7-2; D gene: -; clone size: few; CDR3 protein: CASSLALAGGYTF; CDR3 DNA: TGTGCCAGCAGCTTAGCGTTAGCAGGAGGCTACACCTTC
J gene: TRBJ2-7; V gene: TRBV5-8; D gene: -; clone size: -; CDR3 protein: CASSVGTAWDFGSYEQYF; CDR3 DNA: TGTGCCAGCAGCGTAGGAACAGCCTGGGACTTTGGCTCCTACGAGCAGTACTTC
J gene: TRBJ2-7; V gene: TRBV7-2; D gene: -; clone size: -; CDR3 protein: CASSSSLGSYEQYF; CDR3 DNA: TGTGCCAGCAGCTCTTCCCTCGGCTCCTACGAGCAGTACTTC
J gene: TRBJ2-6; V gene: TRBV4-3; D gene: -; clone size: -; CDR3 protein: CASSQLLSGANVLTF; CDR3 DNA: TGCGCCAGCAGCCAACTACTCTCTGGGGCCAACGTCCTGACTTTC
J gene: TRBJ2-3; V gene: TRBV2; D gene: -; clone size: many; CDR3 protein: CASSEADTQYF; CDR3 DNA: TGTGCCAGCAGTGAAGCAGATACGCAGTATTTT
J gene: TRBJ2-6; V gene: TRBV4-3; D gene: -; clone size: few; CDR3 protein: CASSQIPIGANVLTF; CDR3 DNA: TGCGCCAGCAGCCAAATTCCAATTGGGGCCAACGTCCTGACTTTC
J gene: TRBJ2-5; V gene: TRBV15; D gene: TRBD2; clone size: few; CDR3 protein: CATTRGGEETQYF; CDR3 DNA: TGTGCCACGACGCGGGGGGGCGAAGAGACCCAGTACTTC
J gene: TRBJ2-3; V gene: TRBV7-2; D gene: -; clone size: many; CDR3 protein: CASSLVITGTDTQYF; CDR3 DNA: TGTGCCAGCAGCTTAGTGATCACTGGCACAGATACGCAGTATTTT
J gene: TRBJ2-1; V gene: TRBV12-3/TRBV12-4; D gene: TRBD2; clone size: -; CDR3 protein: CASNLAAGAYNEQFF; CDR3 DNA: TGTGCCAGCAACCTAGCGGCGGGAGCCTACAATGAGCAGTTCTTC
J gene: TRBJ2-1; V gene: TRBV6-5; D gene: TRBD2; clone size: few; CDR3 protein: CASSSRTSGLAGELGEQFF; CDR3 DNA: TGTGCCAGCAGTTCTCGGACCTCCGGACTAGCGGGAGAATTGGGTGAGCAGTTCTTC
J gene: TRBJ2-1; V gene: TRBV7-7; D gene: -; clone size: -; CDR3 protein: CASSLAHQDDEQFF; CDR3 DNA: TGTGCTAGCAGCTTAGCGCATCAGGATGATGAGCAGTTCTTC
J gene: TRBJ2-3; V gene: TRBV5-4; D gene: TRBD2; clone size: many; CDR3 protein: CASSPRLAGETDTQYF; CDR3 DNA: TGTGCCAGCAGCCCACGACTAGCGGGAGAGACAGATACGCAGTATTTT
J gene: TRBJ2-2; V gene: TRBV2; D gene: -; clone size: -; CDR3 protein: CASSQARGYTGELFF; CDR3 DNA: TGTGCCAGCAGCCAAGCTCGAGGGTATACCGGGGAGCTGTTTTTT
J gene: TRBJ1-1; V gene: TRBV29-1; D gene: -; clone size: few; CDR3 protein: CSAERPKWGSTEAFF; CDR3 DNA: TGCAGCGCGGAGCGACCCAAGTGGGGGAGCACTGAAGCTTTCTTT
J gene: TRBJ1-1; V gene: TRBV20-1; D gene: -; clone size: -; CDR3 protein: CSATTGLGMNTEAFF; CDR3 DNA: TGCAGTGCTACTACAGGGCTAGGGATGAACACTGAAGCTTTCTTT
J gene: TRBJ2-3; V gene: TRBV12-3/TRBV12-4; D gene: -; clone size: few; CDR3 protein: CASSLMSDTQYF; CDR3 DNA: TGTGCCAGCAGTTTAATGTCAGATACGCAGTATTTT
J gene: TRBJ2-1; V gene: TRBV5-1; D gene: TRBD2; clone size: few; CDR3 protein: CASSLELAGVFNEQFF; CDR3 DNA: TGCGCCAGCAGCTTGGAGCTAGCGGGAGTGTTTAATGAGCAGTTCTTC
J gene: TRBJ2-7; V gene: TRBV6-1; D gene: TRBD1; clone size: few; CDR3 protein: CASRRDRGGTYEQYF; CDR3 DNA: TGTGCCAGCCGAAGGGACAGGGGAGGAACCTACGAGCAGTACTTC
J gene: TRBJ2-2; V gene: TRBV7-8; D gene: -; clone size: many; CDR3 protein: CASSSDTGELFF; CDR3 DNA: TGTGCCAGCAGCTCAGACACCGGGGAGCTGTTTTTT
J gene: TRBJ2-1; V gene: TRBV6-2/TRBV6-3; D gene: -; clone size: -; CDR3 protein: CASSEFNNEQFF; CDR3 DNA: TGTGCCAGCAGTGAATTTAACAATGAGCAGTTCTTC
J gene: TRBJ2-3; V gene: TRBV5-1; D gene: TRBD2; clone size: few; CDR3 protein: CASRKSTSGRSDTQYF; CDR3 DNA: TGCGCCAGCAGGAAATCGACTAGCGGGAGATCAGATACGCAGTATTTT
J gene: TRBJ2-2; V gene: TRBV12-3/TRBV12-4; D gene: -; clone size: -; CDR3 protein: CASGPTGSPAGELFF; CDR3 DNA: TGTGCCAGCGGCCCGACGGGCTCGCCTGCTGGGGAGCTGTTTTTT
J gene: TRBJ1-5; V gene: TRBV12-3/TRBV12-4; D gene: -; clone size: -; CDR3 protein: CASSLAGPTNQPQHF; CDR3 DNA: TGTGCCAGCAGTTTAGCCGGGCCAACAAATCAGCCCCAGCATTTT
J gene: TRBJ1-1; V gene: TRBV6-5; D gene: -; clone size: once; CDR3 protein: CTSSYSGRTTEAFF; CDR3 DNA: TGTACCAGCAGTTACTCGGGGCGGACAACTGAAGCCTTCTTT
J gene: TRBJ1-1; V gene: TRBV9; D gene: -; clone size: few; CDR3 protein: CASSPQGWGTEAFF; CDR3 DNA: TGTGCCAGCAGCCCCCAGGGGTGGGGGACTGAAGCTTTCTTT
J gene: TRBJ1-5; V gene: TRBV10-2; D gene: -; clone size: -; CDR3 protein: CASSPTNRVQPQHF; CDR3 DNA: TGCGCCAGCAGCCCAACGAATAGGGTCCAGCCCCAGCATTTT
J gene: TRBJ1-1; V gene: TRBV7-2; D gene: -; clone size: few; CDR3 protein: CASSLLGFGNTEAFF; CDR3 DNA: TGTGCCAGCAGCTTACTTGGCTTCGGGAACACTGAAGCTTTCTTT
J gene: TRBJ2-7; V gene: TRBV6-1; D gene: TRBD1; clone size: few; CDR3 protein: CASSEAGTVYEQYF; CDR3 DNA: TGTGCCAGCAGTGAAGCCGGGACAGTGTACGAGCAGTACTTC
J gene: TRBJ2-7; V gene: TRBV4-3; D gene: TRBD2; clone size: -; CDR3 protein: CASSQEGTRVYEQYF; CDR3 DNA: TGCGCCAGCAGCCAAGAGGGGACTAGAGTCTACGAGCAGTACTTC
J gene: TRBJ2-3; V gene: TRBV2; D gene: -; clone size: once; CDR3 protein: CATRGRETDTQYF; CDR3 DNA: TGTGCCACCCGGGGCAGGGAGACAGATACGCAGTATTTT
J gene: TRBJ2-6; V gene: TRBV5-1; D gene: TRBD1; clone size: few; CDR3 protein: CASSSQGQGSGANVLTF; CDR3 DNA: TGCGCCAGCAGCTCCCAAGGACAGGGATCTGGGGCCAACGTCCTGACTTTC
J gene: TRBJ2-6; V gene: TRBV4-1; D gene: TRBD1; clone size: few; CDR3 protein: CASSQTGFAGANVLTF; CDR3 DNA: TGCGCCAGCAGCCAGACAGGGTTTGCTGGGGCCAACGTCCTGACTTTC
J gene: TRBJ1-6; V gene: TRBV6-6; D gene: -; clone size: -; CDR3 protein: CASSYGGATGSPLHF; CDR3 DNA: TGTGCCAGCAGTTACGGGGGCGCGACGGGTTCACCCCTCCACTTT
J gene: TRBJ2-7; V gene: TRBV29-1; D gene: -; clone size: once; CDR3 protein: CSVAGTGRDEQYF; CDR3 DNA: TGCAGCGTTGCCGGGACTGGGCGGGACGAGCAGTACTTC
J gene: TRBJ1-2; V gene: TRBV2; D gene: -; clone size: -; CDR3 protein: CASSVKYGYTF; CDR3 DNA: TGTGCCAGCAGTGTAAAGTACGGCTACACCTTC
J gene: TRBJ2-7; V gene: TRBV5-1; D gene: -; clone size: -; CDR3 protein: CASSLGAGYSYEQYF; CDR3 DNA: TGCGCCAGCAGCTTGGGGGCCGGATATTCCTACGAGCAGTACTTC
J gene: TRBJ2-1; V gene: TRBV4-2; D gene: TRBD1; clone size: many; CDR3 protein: CASSQGDRVNEQFF; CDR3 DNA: TGTGCCAGCAGCCAAGGGGACAGGGTAAATGAGCAGTTCTTC
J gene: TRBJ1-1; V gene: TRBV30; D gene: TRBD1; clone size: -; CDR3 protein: CACKRTGPDPEAFF; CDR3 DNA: TGTGCCTGCAAACGGACAGGCCCAGACCCTGAAGCTTTCTTT
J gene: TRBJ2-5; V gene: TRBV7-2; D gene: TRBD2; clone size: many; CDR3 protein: CASSSRTSGSEGTQYF; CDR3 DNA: TGTGCCAGCAGCTCCCGGACTAGCGGGAGTGAGGGGACCCAGTACTTC
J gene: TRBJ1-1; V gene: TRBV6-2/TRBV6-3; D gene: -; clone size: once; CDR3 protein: CASRFREIEAFF; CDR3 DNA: TGTGCCAGCAGATTTCGGGAGATTGAAGCTTTCTTT